A single sample is the source of the 31 T cell receptor beta chains below, sequenced in a study of Ad26.COV2.S vaccination and SARS-CoV-2 variants. Clones were read by immunoSEQ multiplex PCR, and TCRdb kept only the in-frame ones, dropping some. Here the sample spans around 400,000 clones, about four fifths being singletons. Treatment denoted: some 20 received Ad26.COV2.S at low or high dose, single or two shots; about five received placebo; per-sample allocation not given. Sampling was done on day 63 after the first vaccine or placebo injection. The source was peripheral blood, collected in a trial of Ad26.COV2.S vaccine versus placebo. Receptors originate from a person between 18 and 59 years old who received the Ad26.COV2.S COVID-19 vaccine or a placebo.

The gene calls are TRBV7-8 and TRBJ1-2; D might be TRBD1 (6 bases). V was cut by 4 bases and J by 7 bases, with 16 bases left in between. The germline gives CDR1 SGHVS, CDR2 FQNEAQ. The CDR3 length is 14 residues. CDR3 in DNA: TGTGCCAGCAGCTCATTTGGGGGGCAGGGTGGCTACACCTTC. This sequence encodes CASSSFGGQGGYTF.

The CDR3 loop is CASSVGGGPLNTEAFF. In nucleotides, the CDR3 is TGTGCCAGCAGCGTAGGAGGGGGGCCGCTGAACACTGAAGCTTTCTTT. The chain joins TRBV9 to TRBJ1-1; the D gene is possibly TRBD1 (6 bases). V was cut by 0 bases and J by 0 bases, with 12 bases left in between. The germline gives CDR1 SGDLS, CDR2 YYNGEE. The CDR3 is 16 residues long.

The genes are TRBV30 and TRBJ1-6; the D gene is possibly TRBD1 (6 bases). The CDR3 loop spans 16 amino acids. Deletions cut 0 bases from V and 0 bases from J, with 9 bases between. In germline, CDR1 is GTSNPN, CDR2 SVGIG (reference sequence). The chain's CDR3 is CAWSVRGGSYNSPLHF. In nucleotides, the CDR3 is TGTGCCTGGAGTGTAAGGGGGGGCTCCTATAATTCACCCCTCCACTTT.

The chain combines TRBV30 with TRBJ2-3, with 10 bases lining up with TRBD2. Germline V CDR1 and CDR2: GTSNPN, SVGIG (reference sequence). Trimming cost V 2 bases and J 4 bases; bases outside gene matches: 6. CDR3 length: 15 amino acids. Written as DNA, the CDR3 is TGTGCCTGGAGTTCTAGCGGGAGATGGCCAGATACGCAGTATTTT. Amino acids: CAWSSSGRWPDTQYF.

The chain couples TRBV7-2 to TRBJ1-2; no clear D. Deletions cut 5 bases from V and 5 bases from J, with 9 bases between. CDR1 and CDR2 (germline): SGHTA, FQGNSA. The CDR3 is made up of 12 amino acids. CDR3 residues: CASSRSGYGYTF. The CDR3 DNA reads as TGTGCCAGCAGCCGATCGGGATATGGCTACACCTTC. Full variable domain (outside the CDR3, taken from reference TRBV7-2 and TRBJ1-2): GAGVSQSPSNKVTEKGKDVELRCDPISGHTALYWYRQSLGQGLEFLIYFQGNSAPDKSGLPSDRFSAERTGGSVSTLTIQRTQQEDSAVYLCASSRSGYGYTFGSGTRLTVV.

The chain employs TRBV5-4 and TRBJ1-1, with unresolved D. Germline values: CDR1 SGHNT, CDR2 YYREEE (reference sequence). The V end lost 0 bases, the J end lost 1 base, and 7 bases lay between the germline ends. This CDR3 spans 14 amino acids. CDR3 in amino acids: CASSLVNTNTEAFF. As DNA, the CDR3 is TGTGCCAGCAGCTTGGTAAATACGAACACTGAAGCTTTCTTT.

This clone was seen just once. This chain joins TRBV30 and TRBJ1-5; D is ambiguous. Looked up from germline, CDR1 is GTSNPN and CDR2 is SVGIG (reference sequence). This CDR3 comprises 13 residues. The V and J ends lost 0 bases and 7 bases respectively, with 10 bases between them. CDR3 nucleotide sequence: TGTGCCTGGAGTGTACAATTTGGACAGCCCCAGCATTTT. It is translated as CAWSVQFGQPQHF.

This clone has only one observation. J is TRBJ1-1 and V is TRBV7-8; maybe TRBD1 (5 bases). Per germline, CDR1 SGHVS and CDR2 FQNEAQ. This CDR3 has 13 amino acids. Trimming removed 5 bases at V and 5 bases at J, with 12 bases between. CDR3 sequence (DNA): TGTGCCAGCAGCCGGTCGGGGGGGACTGAAGCTTTCTTT. It yields the protein CASSRSGGTEAFF.

The chain's CDR3 is CASSDRAPSGANVLTF. CDR3 sequence (DNA): TGTGCCAGCAGCGACAGGGCCCCCTCTGGGGCCAACGTCCTGACTTTC. This chain joins TRBV6-4 and TRBJ2-6, with 7 positions matching TRBD1. V shed 6 bases and J 0 bases; nucleotides not matched to a gene: 5. Per the germline V gene, CDR1 is MRHNA and CDR2 is SNTAGT. The CDR3 has 16 residues.

The chain's CDR3 is CASSYGGDKYF. In nucleotides, the CDR3 is TGTGCCAGCAGTTACGGGGGTGATAAGTACTTC. The V and J genes are TRBV6-5 and TRBJ2-5; D may match TRBD1 or TRBD2 (5 bases each). The V gene's germline CDR1 is MNHEY and CDR2 SVGAGI. The CDR3 covers 11 residues. V was trimmed by 2 bases and J by 12 bases, leaving 10 bases between them.

The CDR3 loop reads CASSYPSDEQYF. The CDR3 coding sequence is TGTGCCAGCAGTTACCCCAGTGACGAGCAGTACTTC. The chain carries TRBV6-2 or TRBV6-3 and TRBJ2-7; D gene uncertain. Trimming left V 2 bases short and J 5 bases short, with 7 bases between. CDR1 and CDR2 (germline): MNHEY, SVGEGT. The CDR3 totals 12 residues.

J is TRBJ2-1 and V is TRBV6-6, with TRBD2 identical over 8 bases. V trimming: 5 bases; J trimming: 6 bases; junction bases outside the gene matches: 15. The CDR3 runs 17 residues. CDR1 and CDR2 (germline): MNHNY, SVGAGI (reference sequence). CDR3 in DNA: TGTGCCAGCAGTCCCGATCGGGGGGGCCGAGGACCCAATGAGCAGTTCTTC. It translates to CASSPDRGGRGPNEQFF.

This rearrangement joins TRBV29-1 to TRBJ2-1; TRBD2 agrees at 7 bases. V lost 0 bases and J lost 2; bases outside the gene matches: 13. The CDR3 extends over 18 amino acids. The germline V gene encodes CDR1 SQVTM and CDR2 ANQGSEA. CDR3 DNA sequence: TGCAGCGTTGAAGACGAAGAGGGGAGCAGCGGGGCCTACAATGAGCAGTTCTTC. It specifies CSVEDEEGSSGAYNEQFF.

This chain joins TRBV19 and TRBJ2-2, with D perhaps TRBD1 (5 bases). Trimming removed 4 bases at V and 5 bases at J, with 14 bases between. The CDR3 loop spans 15 amino acids. Germline V CDR1 and CDR2: LNHDA, SQIVND (reference sequence). CDR3 protein: CASSKSQGVTGELFF. CDR3 DNA: TGTGCCAGTAGTAAGTCGCAGGGCGTAACCGGGGAGCTGTTTTTT.

Notes on this clone: The sample contains more than one DNA sequence encoding this CDR3. The rearrangement uses TRBV18 and TRBJ1-1; D is unclear. CDR1 and CDR2 from the germline V gene are KGHSH and LQKENI. The ends were cut back, 3 bases at V and 3 bases at J, with 8 bases in the middle. There are 13 residues in the CDR3. CDR3 coding DNA: TGTGCCAGCTCACCTCAGAGGGACACTGAAGCTTTCTTT. Translation gives CASSPQRDTEAFF.

The J gene is TRBJ1-5, the V gene TRBV19; D not certain. Deletions cut 3 bases from V and 5 bases from J, with 14 bases between. Germline V lookup: CDR1 LNHDA, CDR2 SQIVND (reference sequence). The CDR3 is 15 residues long. The CDR3 region has the DNA TGTGCCAGTAGTATGGGAGGGAGTGGGGATCAGCCCCAGCATTTT. It specifies CASSMGGSGDQPQHF.

This rearrangement joins TRBV4-1 to TRBJ2-2, with D unresolved. The germline V and J ends were trimmed by 3 bases and 2 bases, with 13 bases remaining between them. The CDR3 has 16 amino acids. Germline V lookup: CDR1 MGHRA, CDR2 YSYEKL. The CDR3 region is CASSQSRPDNTGELFF. The CDR3 region has the DNA TGCGCCAGCAGCCAGTCGAGGCCGGATAACACCGGGGAGCTGTTTTTT.

On this clone itself: This CDR3 is also generated by other DNA sequences in the sample. This chain joins TRBV3-1 (or the pseudogene TRBV3-2) and TRBJ2-5; 7 bases align to TRBD2. Germline-derived CDR1 and CDR2 are LGHDT and YNNKEL (reference sequence). The CDR3 length is 13 residues. J was trimmed by 5 bases and V by 4 bases; bases with no gene match: 4. CDR3 DNA sequence: TGTGCCAGCAGCCTGAGGGGAGGGGAGACCCAGTACTTC. Translating gives CASSLRGGETQYF.

This clone appeared many times. The chain couples TRBV5-6 to TRBJ1-2, with D hard to call. Deletions cut 0 bases from V and 4 bases from J, with 16 bases between. The CDR3 is 16 residues long. Germline values: CDR1 SGHDT, CDR2 YYEEEE. CDR3 DNA: TGTGCCAGCAGCTTGGTTGGGTGGCAGTTCCTCTATGGCTACACCTTC. Translating it yields CASSLVGWQFLYGYTF.

The V call is TRBV5-5, the J call TRBJ1-6; weak D call: TRBD1 (5 bases). CDR1 SGHKS and CDR2 YYEKEE come from the germline V gene (reference sequence). V lost 2 bases, J lost 9 bases, and 21 bases lay in between. CDR3 length: 17 residues. CDR3 DNA sequence: TGTGCCAGCAGCTTTGGAGCTCCCGGGCCCCAGGGTTCACCCCTCCACTTT. Its protein is CASSFGAPGPQGSPLHF.

The chain is built from TRBV6-5 and TRBJ2-7; a weak D match, TRBD2 (5 bases). Germline V gene lookup returns CDR1 MNHEY and CDR2 SVGAGI. The CDR3 covers 15 residues. V lost 2 bases, J lost 2 bases, and 13 bases lay in between. The CDR3 sequence: CASSYGEILAYEQYF. Written as DNA, the CDR3 is TGTGCCAGCAGTTACGGGGAGATACTGGCCTACGAGCAGTACTTC.

V is TRBV18 and J is TRBJ1-1; unclear D gene. Trimming cost V 4 bases and J 4 bases, with 10 bases left between them. This CDR3 contains 13 residues. Germline V gives CDR1 KGHSH, CDR2 LQKENI. CDR3 loop: CASSLDPSTEAFF. The CDR3 coding sequence is TGTGCCAGCTCACTCGACCCGAGCACTGAAGCTTTCTTT.

This chain uses TRBV3-1 (or the pseudogene TRBV3-2) with TRBJ1-2, with D possibly TRBD1 on 6 matching bases. Germline V gene lookup returns CDR1 LGHDT and CDR2 YNNKEL (reference sequence). The ends were cut back, 1 base at V and 7 bases at J, with 19 bases in the middle. CDR3 size: 16 residues. The CDR3 DNA reads as TGTGCCAGCAGCCAAGGAACAACAGGGAGGGAAGGTGGCTACACCTTC. Translated: CASSQGTTGREGGYTF.

A single count supports this clone. The genes are TRBV9 and TRBJ2-3; 11 bases agree with TRBD2. Germline V lookup: CDR1 SGDLS, CDR2 YYNGEE. CDR3 length: 15 residues. V shed 5 bases and J 4 bases; nucleotides not matched to a gene: 6. The CDR3 coding sequence is TGTGCCAGCAGTGGTAGCGGGAGGGGATCAGATACGCAGTATTTT. It translates to CASSGSGRGSDTQYF.

CDR3 bases: TGTGCCAGCAGCCAAGACGGGGCGGGGTACGAGCAGTACTTC. Protein sequence: CASSQDGAGYEQYF. The V call is TRBV4-2, the J call TRBJ2-7, with D perhaps TRBD2 (6 bases). The CDR3 runs to 14 residues. Germline assignment: CDR1 LGHNA and CDR2 YNFKEQ. V was cut by 0 bases and J by 4 bases, with 10 bases left in between.

The chain is built from TRBV19 and TRBJ2-2; 11 positions match TRBD2. The CDR3 sequence is 17 residues long. Germline V CDR1 and CDR2: LNHDA, SQIVND (reference sequence). V was clipped by 8 bases and J by 4 bases; unmatched bases: 12. This chain's CDR3 is CASAPGSGRAGTGELFF. In DNA form, the CDR3 reads TGTGCCAGTGCTCCGGGTAGCGGGAGGGCCGGCACCGGGGAGCTGTTTTTT.

The chain has TRBV6-2 or TRBV6-3 and TRBJ2-1, with D perhaps being TRBD1 or TRBD2 (5 bases each). Germline V gene lookup returns CDR1 MNHEY and CDR2 SVGEGT. The V end lost 2 bases, the J end lost 7 bases, and 9 bases lay between the germline ends. The CDR3 has 13 residues. The CDR3 spells CASSYGGGNEQFF. The CDR3 region has the DNA TGTGCCAGCAGTTACGGTGGGGGAAATGAGCAGTTCTTC.

The chain employs TRBV27 and TRBJ2-7; D is unresolved. CDR3 length equals 13 residues. The germline V gene encodes CDR1 MNHEY and CDR2 SMNVEV (reference sequence). Deletions cut 4 bases from V and 7 bases from J, with 14 bases between. The CDR3 loop is CASSSSDLPEQYF. CDR3 DNA sequence: TGTGCCAGCAGTTCCTCGGACCTCCCGGAGCAGTACTTC.

The chain links TRBV5-6 to TRBJ2-1, with TRBD1 matching 8 bases. Looked up from germline, CDR1 is SGHDT and CDR2 is YYEEEE. CDR3 length: 17 residues. V lost 1 base, J lost 8 bases, and 14 bases stayed unmatched. In DNA form, the CDR3 reads TGTGCCAGCAGCTTGTGGGCCCGACAGGGGCTAGTGGATGAGCAGTTCTTC. Translating it yields CASSLWARQGLVDEQFF.

Concerning this clone itself: The same CDR3 is also encoded by other DNA sequences in this sample. The chain has TRBV14 and TRBJ1-1, with D unresolved. Germline values: CDR1 SGHDN, CDR2 FVKESK. Trimming removed 1 base from V and 2 bases from J, with 5 bases in between. This CDR3 is 13 amino acids long. This CDR3 is CASSQGGNTEAFF. The CDR3 DNA reads as TGTGCCAGCAGCCAAGGGGGTAACACTGAAGCTTTCTTT.

V gene TRBV7-9 combines with J gene TRBJ2-1; either TRBD1 or TRBD2 may supply D (5 bases each). Trimming left V 1 base short and J 7 bases short, with 11 bases between. The CDR3 has 14 amino acids. Germline V CDR1 and CDR2: SEHNR, FQNEAQ (reference sequence). CDR3 in amino acids: CASSLDGEGNEQFF. The CDR3 DNA sequence: TGTGCCAGCAGCTTAGATGGTGAGGGGAATGAGCAGTTCTTC. The variable domain in full, with the rest retrieved from reference TRBV7-9 and TRBJ2-1, is DTGVSQNPRHKITKRGQNVTFRCDPISEHNRLYWYRQTLGQGPEFLTYFQNEAQLEKSRLLSDRFSAERPKGSFSTLEIQRTEQGDSAMYLCASSLDGEGNEQFFGPGTRLTVL.